The 16 T cell receptor beta chains in this list originate from one sample, sequenced in a study of blood T cell repertoires in COVID-19. Repertoires were generated with immunoSEQ multiplex PCR, while TCRdb's copy carries only in-frame clones and drops some. The table has 150,000 to 200,000 clones, about 83% seen once. Sequences were obtained from PBMCs or T cells enriched from blood (not recorded which). The receptors were sampled from a woman aged 25 to 39 who had recovered from COVID-19.

V gene TRBV18 combines with J gene TRBJ1-4, with 8 bases matching TRBD1. The J segment lost 8 bases and the V segment lost 4 bases, leaving 6 bases of the junction unmatched. The CDR3 has 14 amino acids. Germline assignment: CDR1 KGHSH and CDR2 LQKENI. The CDR3 sequence is CASSRGTGREKLFF. The CDR3 bases are TGTGCCAGCTCACGAGGGACAGGACGAGAAAAACTGTTTTTT. The full variable domain, completed using reference TRBV18 and TRBJ1-4, is NAGVMQNPRHLVRRRGQEARLRCSPMKGHSHVYWYRQLPEEGLKFMVYLQKENIIDESGMPKERFSAEFPKEGPSILRIQQVVRGDSAAYFCASSRGTGREKLFFGSGTQLSVL.

This rearrangement joins TRBV27 to TRBJ2-3; TRBD2 matches 9 bases. In germline, CDR1 is MNHEY, CDR2 SMNVEV (reference sequence). V was clipped by 1 base and J by 1 base; unmatched bases: 6. There are 17 residues in the CDR3. The CDR3 DNA reads TGTGCCAGCAGTTTATGGGCTAGCGGGAAGCGCACAGATACGCAGTATTTT. Amino acids: CASSLWASGKRTDTQYF.

The chain uses TRBV25-1 and TRBJ2-5; 7 bases map to TRBD2. The CDR3 runs to 14 residues. The germline CDR1 and CDR2 sequences are MGHDK and SYGVNS. The V segment lost 4 bases and the J segment 5 bases; nucleotides outside the gene matches: 7. DNA of the CDR3: TGTGCCAGCAGTGCACGCGGGAGAGTGGAGACCCAGTACTTC. Its translation is CASSARGRVETQYF.

The genes are TRBV27 and TRBJ2-7, with TRBD2 identical over 8 bases. Trimming at V came to 3 bases and at J to 6 bases, leaving 16 bases not matched to a gene. Germline CDR1 is MNHEY and CDR2 is SMNVEV (reference sequence). The CDR3 is made up of 17 amino acids. This chain's CDR3 is CASSLTDPAGAALEQYF. As DNA, the CDR3 is TGTGCCAGCAGTTTGACGGACCCAGCGGGAGCGGCTCTCGAGCAGTACTTC.

The CDR3 loop is CASNLGGGLNIQYF. The CDR3 coding sequence is TGCGCCAGCAATCTCGGCGGGGGGCTCAACATTCAGTACTTC. This rearrangement joins TRBV5-1 to TRBJ2-4, with 8 bases lining up with TRBD2. Trimming took 6 bases from V and 7 from J; bases not matched to a gene: 9. In germline, CDR1 is SGHRS, CDR2 YFSETQ. The CDR3 consists of 14 residues. The full variable domain, in which reference TRBV5-1 and TRBJ2-4 provide the parts outside the CDR3, is KAGVTQTPRYLIKTRGQQVTLSCSPISGHRSVSWYQQTPGQGLQFLFEYFSETQRNKGNFPGRFSGRQFSNSRSEMNVSTLELGDSALYLCASNLGGGLNIQYFGAGTRLSVL.

The chain links TRBV9 to TRBJ1-2; D is possibly TRBD1 (6 bases). The CDR3 is made up of 14 amino acids. V shed 0 bases and J shed 2 bases, with 8 bases lying between them. CDR1 and CDR2 (germline): SGDLS, YYNGEE. The CDR3 sequence is CASSVETGNYGYTF. The CDR3 DNA reads TGTGCCAGCAGCGTAGAGACAGGAAACTATGGCTACACCTTC.

In DNA, the CDR3 is TGTGCCACCAGTGATCCTCGGACTAGCGGGACCTACAATGAGCAGTTCTTC. As protein: CATSDPRTSGTYNEQFF. The chain is built from TRBV24-1 and TRBJ2-1, with 12 bases aligning to TRBD2. CDR1 is KGHDR and CDR2 is SFDVKD in the germline V gene. After removal of 3 bases from V and 2 bases from J, the junction contained 4 bases not matched to a gene. The CDR3 contains 17 residues.

This rearrangement joins TRBV24-1 to TRBJ1-2; 8 nucleotides align to TRBD1. The trim removed 0 bases at V and 4 bases at J, leaving 3 bases unmatched. The germline CDR1 and CDR2 sequences are KGHDR and SFDVKD. The CDR3 has 15 amino acids. For the CDR3, the DNA is TGTGCCACCAGTGATTTGACAGGGGGGGTCTATGGCTACACCTTC. This translates into CATSDLTGGVYGYTF.

This chain joins TRBV5-1 and TRBJ1-3; maybe TRBD1 (5 bases). CDR1 and CDR2 from the germline V gene are SGHRS and YFSETQ. CDR3 size: 14 residues. V lost 5 bases and J 1 base, leaving 10 bases between the germline ends. The CDR3 sequence is CASSMGGSGNTIYF. CDR3 coding DNA: TGCGCCAGCAGTATGGGGGGGTCTGGAAACACCATATATTTT.

V gene TRBV2 combines with J gene TRBJ1-2; 7 nucleotides line up with TRBD1. This CDR3 spans 15 amino acids. The J segment lost 7 bases and the V segment lost 4 bases, leaving 12 bases of the junction unmatched. From germline, CDR1 is SNHLY and CDR2 FYNNEI. This CDR3 reads CASSALLGQSAGYTF. The CDR3, as DNA: TGTGCCAGCAGTGCTTTGCTGGGACAGAGCGCTGGCTACACCTTC.

In this sample, this clone turned up once. The chain recombines TRBV11-2 with TRBJ2-3; D unclear. V was clipped by 2 bases and J by 2 bases, with 14 bases between them. This CDR3 comprises 16 residues. Germline CDR1 is SGHAT and CDR2 is FQNNGV. CDR3: CASSLRGRPYTDTQYF. The DNA of the CDR3 is TGTGCCAGCAGCTTAAGAGGTCGGCCCTACACAGATACGCAGTATTTT. Full variable domain (remainder filled in from reference TRBV11-2 and TRBJ2-3): EAGVAQSPRYKIIEKRQSVAFWCNPISGHATLYWYQQILGQGPKLLIQFQNNGVVDDSQLPKDRFSAERLKGVDSTLKIQPAKLEDSAVYLCASSLRGRPYTDTQYFGPGTRLTVL.

V is TRBV30 and J is TRBJ1-5; TRBD1 might be the D (6 bases). Germline CDR1 reads GTSNPN; CDR2 reads SVGIG (reference sequence). Trimming stripped 2 bases from V and 1 base from J, with 12 bases between. CDR3 length: 15 residues. Here the CDR3 DNA reads TGTGCCTGGAGTTCACAGGGCGGGAGCAATCAGCCCCAGCATTTT. It codes for CAWSSQGGSNQPQHF.

The genes are TRBV2 and TRBJ1-1; a weak D match, TRBD1 (6 bases). Germline assignment: CDR1 SNHLY and CDR2 FYNNEI. The CDR3 is 15 residues long. V was pared by 5 bases and J by 2 bases, with 15 bases between. Written as DNA, the CDR3 is TGTGCCAGCAGTACCGAGGGGGGGGGAAACACTGAAGCTTTCTTT. Encoded protein: CASSTEGGGNTEAFF.

The chain carries TRBV5-1 and TRBJ2-7, with a weak D call TRBD2 (6 bases). This CDR3 has 19 residues. V was trimmed by 0 bases and J by 6 bases, leaving 28 bases between them. CDR1 and CDR2 (germline): SGHRS, YFSETQ. CDR3 in amino acids: CASSLDRRLDLTFSSEQYF. CDR3 nucleotide sequence: TGCGCCAGCAGCTTGGACCGGAGACTAGATTTGACTTTTTCGAGCGAGCAGTACTTC.

The gene calls are TRBV11-3 and TRBJ2-5; a possible D gene is TRBD2 (7 bases). The CDR3 spans 14 residues. Germline CDR1 reads SGHNT; CDR2 reads YENEEA. Trimming took 5 bases from V and 6 from J, leaving 16 bases between them. The CDR3 loop reads CASSTGGGGKTQYF. The CDR3 DNA is TGTGCCAGCAGCACGGGGGGAGGGGGAAAGACCCAGTACTTC.

CDR3 region: CASNYLYRDRGSGANVLTF. CDR3 sequence (DNA): TGTGCCAGCAACTATCTCTACCGGGACAGGGGATCCGGGGCCAACGTCCTGACTTTC. The chain joins TRBV28 to TRBJ2-6; 10 nucleotides line up with TRBD1. Losses at the gene ends were 7 bases for V and 4 bases for J; bases not matched to a gene: 16. This CDR3 region has 19 residues. Germline-derived CDR1 and CDR2 are MDHEN and SYDVKM.